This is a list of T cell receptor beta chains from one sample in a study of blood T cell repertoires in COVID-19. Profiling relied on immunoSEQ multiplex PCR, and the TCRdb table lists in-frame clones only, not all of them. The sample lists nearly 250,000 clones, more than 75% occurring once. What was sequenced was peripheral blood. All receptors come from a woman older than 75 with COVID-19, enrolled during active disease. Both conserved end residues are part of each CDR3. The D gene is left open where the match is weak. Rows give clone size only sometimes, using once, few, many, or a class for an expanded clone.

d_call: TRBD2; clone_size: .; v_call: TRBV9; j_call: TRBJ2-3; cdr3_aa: CASSAPPGTSGGARNTQYF; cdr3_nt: TGTGCCAGCAGCGCCCCCCCCGGGACTAGCGGGGGGGCGAGAAATACGCAGTATTTT
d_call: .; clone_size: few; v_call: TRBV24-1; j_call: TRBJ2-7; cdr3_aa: CATSDLNSYEQYF; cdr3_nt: TGTGCCACCAGTGATTTAAACAGCTACGAGCAGTACTTC
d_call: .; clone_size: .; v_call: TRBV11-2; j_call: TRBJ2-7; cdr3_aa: CASSPMSGTYEQYF; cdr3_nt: TGTGCCAGCAGCCCGATGTCGGGGACCTACGAGCAGTACTTC
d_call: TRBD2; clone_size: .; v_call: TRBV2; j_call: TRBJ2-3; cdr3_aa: CASSERSGGADTQYF; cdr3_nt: TGTGCCAGCAGTGAAAGGAGCGGGGGGGCGGATACGCAGTATTTT
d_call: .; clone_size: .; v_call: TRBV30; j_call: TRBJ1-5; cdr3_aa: CAWSVLSRAQYWQPQHF; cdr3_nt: TGTGCCTGGAGTGTACTGTCGAGGGCCCAGTATTGGCAGCCCCAGCATTTT
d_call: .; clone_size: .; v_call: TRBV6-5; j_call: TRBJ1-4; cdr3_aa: CASHPGQASGKLFF; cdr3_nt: TGTGCCAGCCACCCAGGGCAGGCCTCTGGAAAACTGTTTTTT
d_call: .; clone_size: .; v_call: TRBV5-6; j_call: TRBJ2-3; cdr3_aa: CASISQARGVRDTQYF; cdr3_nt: TGTGCCAGCATCTCCCAGGCGCGGGGAGTCCGAGATACGCAGTATTTT
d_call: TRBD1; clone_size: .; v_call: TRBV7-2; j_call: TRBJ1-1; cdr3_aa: CASSAYRGTEAFF; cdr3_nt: TGTGCCAGCAGCGCATACAGGGGCACTGAAGCTTTCTTT
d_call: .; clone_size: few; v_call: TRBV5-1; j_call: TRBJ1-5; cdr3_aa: CASSPGQSNQPQHF; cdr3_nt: TGCGCCAGCAGCCCCGGACAGAGCAATCAGCCCCAGCATTTT
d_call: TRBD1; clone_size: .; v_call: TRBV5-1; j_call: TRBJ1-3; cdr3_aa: CASSSGTGSGNTIYF; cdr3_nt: TGCGCCAGCAGCTCTGGGACAGGCTCTGGAAACACCATATATTTT
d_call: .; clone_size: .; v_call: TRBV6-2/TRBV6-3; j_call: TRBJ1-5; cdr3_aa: CASSPLGGGSQPQHF; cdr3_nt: TGTGCCAGCAGTCCCCTCGGGGGAGGGAGTCAGCCCCAGCATTTT
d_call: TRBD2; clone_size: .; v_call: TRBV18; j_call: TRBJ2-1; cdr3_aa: CASSPQPSGGGNEQFF; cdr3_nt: TGTGCCAGCTCACCACAGCCTAGCGGGGGGGGCAATGAGCAGTTCTTC
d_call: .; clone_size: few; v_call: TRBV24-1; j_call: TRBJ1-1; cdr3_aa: CATESSMNTEAFF; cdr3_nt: TGTGCCACCGAGAGTTCAATGAACACTGAAGCTTTCTTT
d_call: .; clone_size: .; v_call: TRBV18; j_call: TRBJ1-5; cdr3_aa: CASSQGKDQPQHF; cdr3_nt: TGTGCCAGCTCGCAGGGGAAGGATCAGCCCCAGCATTTT
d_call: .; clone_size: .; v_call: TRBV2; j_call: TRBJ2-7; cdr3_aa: CASSDRGYEQYF; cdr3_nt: TGTGCCAGCAGTGACAGGGGTTACGAGCAGTACTTC
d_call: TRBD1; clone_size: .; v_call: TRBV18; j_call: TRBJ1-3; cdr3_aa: CASSLDGQGDGNTIYF; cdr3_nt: TGTGCCAGCTCACTCGACGGACAGGGGGATGGAAACACCATATATTTT
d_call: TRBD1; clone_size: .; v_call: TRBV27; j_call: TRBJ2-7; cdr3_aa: CASSSGTASYEQYF; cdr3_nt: TGTGCCAGCAGTTCGGGGACAGCCTCCTACGAGCAGTACTTC
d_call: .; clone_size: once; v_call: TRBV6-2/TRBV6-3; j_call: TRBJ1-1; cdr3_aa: CASSYPPGEAFF; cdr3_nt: TGTGCCAGCAGTTACCCCCCCGGTGAAGCTTTCTTT
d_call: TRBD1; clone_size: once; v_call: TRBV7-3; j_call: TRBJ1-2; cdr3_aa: CASSTGQGYGYTF; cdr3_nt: TGTGCCAGCAGCACCGGACAGGGCTATGGCTACACCTTC
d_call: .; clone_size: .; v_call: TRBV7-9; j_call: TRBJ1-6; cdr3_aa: CASSPSGAEPLHF; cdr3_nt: TGTGCCAGCAGCCCCAGTGGGGCAGAACCCCTCCACTTT
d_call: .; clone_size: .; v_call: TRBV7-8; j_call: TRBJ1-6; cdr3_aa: CASSPPGAGDTLHF; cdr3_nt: TGTGCCAGCAGCCCTCCCGGGGCAGGGGATACCCTCCACTTT
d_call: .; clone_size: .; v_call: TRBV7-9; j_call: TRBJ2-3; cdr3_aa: CASSSRQLF; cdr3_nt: TGTGCCAGCAGCTCCAGACAGTTATTT
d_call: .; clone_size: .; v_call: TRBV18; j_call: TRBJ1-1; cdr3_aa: CASSLDGPGSGTEAFF; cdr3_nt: TGTGCCAGCTCCCTGGACGGTCCGGGGTCGGGCACTGAAGCTTTCTTT
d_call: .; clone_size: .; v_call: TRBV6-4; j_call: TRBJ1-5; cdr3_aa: CASSVRPGEVTVHSNQPQHF; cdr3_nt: TGTGCCAGCAGTGTCCGACCAGGGGAAGTTACGGTTCACAGCAATCAGCCCCAGCATTTT
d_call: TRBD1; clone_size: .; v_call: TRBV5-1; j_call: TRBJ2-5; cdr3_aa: CASGRIQGAKGETQYF; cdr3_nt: TGCGCCAGCGGCCGAATACAGGGGGCGAAGGGAGAGACCCAGTACTTC
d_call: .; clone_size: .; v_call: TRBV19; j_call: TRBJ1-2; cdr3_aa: CASSNTGDYGYTF; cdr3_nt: TGTGCCAGTAGTAACACAGGCGACTATGGCTACACCTTC
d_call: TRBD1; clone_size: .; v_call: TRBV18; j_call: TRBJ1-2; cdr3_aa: CASSNDRGLNPFYGYTF; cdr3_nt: TGTGCCAGCTCAAACGACAGGGGACTCAACCCCTTCTATGGCTACACCTTC
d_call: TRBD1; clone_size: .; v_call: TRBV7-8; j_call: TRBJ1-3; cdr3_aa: CASSFLQGSTSSGNTIYF; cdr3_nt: TGTGCCAGCAGCTTCTTACAGGGGAGCACTTCTTCTGGAAACACCATATATTTT
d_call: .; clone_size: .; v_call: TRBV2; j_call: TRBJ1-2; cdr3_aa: CASSERLGDYGYTF; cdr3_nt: TGTGCCAGCAGTGAGAGGTTAGGGGACTATGGCTACACCTTC
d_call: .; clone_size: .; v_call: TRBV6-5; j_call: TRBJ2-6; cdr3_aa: CASSYGGSGGANVLTF; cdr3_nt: TGTGCCAGCAGTTACGGAGGATCGGGAGGGGCCAACGTCCTGACTTTC
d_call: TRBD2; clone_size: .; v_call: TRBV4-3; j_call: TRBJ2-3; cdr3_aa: CASSQDLISGGSTDTQYF; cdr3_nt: TGCGCCAGCAGCCAAGATCTTATAAGCGGGGGGAGCACAGATACGCAGTATTTT
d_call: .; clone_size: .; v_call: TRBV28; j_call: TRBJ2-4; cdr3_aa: CASSLRVIAKNIQYF; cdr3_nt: TGTGCCAGCAGTTTGAGGGTAATAGCCAAAAACATTCAGTACTTC
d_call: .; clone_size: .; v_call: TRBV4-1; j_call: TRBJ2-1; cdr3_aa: CASSQEVSGSYNEQFF; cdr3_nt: TGCGCCAGCAGCCAAGAGGTTTCAGGCTCCTACAATGAGCAGTTCTTC
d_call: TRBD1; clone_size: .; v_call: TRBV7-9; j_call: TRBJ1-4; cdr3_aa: CASSSTGGTNEKLFF; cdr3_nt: TGTGCCAGCAGCTCTACAGGGGGAACTAATGAAAAACTGTTTTTT
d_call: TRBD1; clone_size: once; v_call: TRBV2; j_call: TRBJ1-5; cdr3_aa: CAGGTGGNQPQHF; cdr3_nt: TGTGCCGGGGGGACAGGGGGGAATCAGCCCCAGCATTTT
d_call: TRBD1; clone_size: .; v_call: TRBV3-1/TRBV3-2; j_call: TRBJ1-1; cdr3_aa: CASSLQGVGAEAFF; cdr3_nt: TGTGCCAGCAGCTTACAGGGGGTTGGCGCTGAAGCTTTCTTT
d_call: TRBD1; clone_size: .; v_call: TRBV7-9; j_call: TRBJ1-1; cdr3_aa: CASSLLTGGETEAFF; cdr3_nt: TGTGCCAGCAGCTTGTTGACAGGGGGCGAGACTGAAGCTTTCTTT
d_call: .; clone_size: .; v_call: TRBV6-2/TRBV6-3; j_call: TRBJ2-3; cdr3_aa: CASSYSIKGIPDTQYF; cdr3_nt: TGTGCCAGCAGTTACTCGATTAAGGGGATCCCAGATACGCAGTATTTT
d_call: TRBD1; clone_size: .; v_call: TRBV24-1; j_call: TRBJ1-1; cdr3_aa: CATSDTGAGNTEAFF; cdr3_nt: TGTGCCACCAGTGATACAGGGGCGGGGAACACTGAAGCTTTCTTT
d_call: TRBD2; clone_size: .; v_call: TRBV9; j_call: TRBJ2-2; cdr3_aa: CASSAASGGAAGELFF; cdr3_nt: TGTGCCAGCAGCGCGGCTAGCGGGGGGGCCGCCGGGGAGCTGTTTTTT
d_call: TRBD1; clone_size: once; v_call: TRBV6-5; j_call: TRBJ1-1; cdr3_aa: CASSRTGHEAFF; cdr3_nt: TGTGCCAGCAGTAGGACAGGGCACGAGGCTTTCTTT
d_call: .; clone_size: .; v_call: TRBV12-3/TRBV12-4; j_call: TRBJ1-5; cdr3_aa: CASSSAAQPQHF; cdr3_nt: TGTGCCAGCAGTTCGGCGGCCCAGCCCCAGCATTTT
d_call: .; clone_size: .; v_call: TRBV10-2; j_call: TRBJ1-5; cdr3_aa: CASSFGRGYNQPQHF; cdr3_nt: TGCGCCAGCAGTTTCGGAAGGGGTTACAATCAGCCCCAGCATTTT
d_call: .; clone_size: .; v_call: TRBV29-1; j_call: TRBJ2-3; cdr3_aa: CSVGGEDTQYF; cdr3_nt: TGCAGCGTTGGGGGAGAAGATACGCAGTATTTT
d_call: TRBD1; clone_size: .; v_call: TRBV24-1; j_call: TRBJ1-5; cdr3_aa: CATSPRQGANNQPQHF; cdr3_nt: TGTGCCACCAGCCCGCGGCAGGGGGCGAACAATCAGCCCCAGCATTTT
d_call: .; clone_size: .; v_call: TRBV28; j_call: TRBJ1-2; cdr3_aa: CASREEGRNYGYTF; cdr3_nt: TGTGCCAGCAGGGAAGAGGGCCGTAACTATGGCTACACCTTC
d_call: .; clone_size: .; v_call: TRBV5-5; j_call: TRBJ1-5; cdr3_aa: CASSLSGSHSNQPQHF; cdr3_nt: TGTGCCAGCAGCTTGTCGGGGTCGCATAGCAATCAGCCCCAGCATTTT
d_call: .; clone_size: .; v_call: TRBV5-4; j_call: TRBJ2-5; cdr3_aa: CASSLKTGQGETQYF; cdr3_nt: TGTGCCAGCAGCTTGAAAACAGGGCAGGGAGAGACCCAGTACTTC
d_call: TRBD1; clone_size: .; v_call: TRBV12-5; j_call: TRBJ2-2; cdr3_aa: CASGQQGASGELFF; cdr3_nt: TGTGCTAGTGGACAACAGGGGGCGTCAGGGGAGCTGTTTTTT
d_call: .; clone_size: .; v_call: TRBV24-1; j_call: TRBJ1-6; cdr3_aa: CATSDSDRIPNSPLHF; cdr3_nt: TGTGCCACCAGTGATTCAGACAGGATTCCTAATTCACCCCTCCACTTT
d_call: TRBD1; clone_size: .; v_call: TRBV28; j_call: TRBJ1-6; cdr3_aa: CASSLQGARSPLHF; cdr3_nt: TGTGCCAGCAGCCTACAGGGGGCAAGATCACCCCTCCACTTT
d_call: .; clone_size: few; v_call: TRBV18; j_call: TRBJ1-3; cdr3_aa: CASSPSSGTPGSNTIYF; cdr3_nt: TGTGCCAGCTCACCATCATCCGGGACACCGGGTAGCAACACCATATATTTT
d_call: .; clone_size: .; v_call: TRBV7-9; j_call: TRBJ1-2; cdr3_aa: CASSPESTRGYTF; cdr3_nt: TGTGCCAGCAGCCCTGAGTCCACCCGCGGCTACACCTTC
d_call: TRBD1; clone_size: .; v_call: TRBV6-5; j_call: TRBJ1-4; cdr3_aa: CASSYHRGINEKLFF; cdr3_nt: TGTGCCAGCAGTTACCACAGGGGGATTAATGAAAAACTGTTTTTT